These T cell receptor beta chains were read from a single sample in a study of beta chain features in type 1 diabetes. Sequencing used immunoSEQ multiplex PCR; TCRdb keeps in-frame clones, though not all of them. Of some 120,000 clones detected, 15% to 20% appear once; the ten largest clones hold around 2.5%. What was sequenced was central memory CD4+ T cells from blood. These receptors were collected from a man between 18 and 35 years old with type 1 diabetes. Both conserved end residues are part of each CDR3. The D gene is left open where the match is weak. For some rows the clone size is stated as once, few or many, or as a class when expanded; others skip it.

D gene	V gene	CDR3 length	clone size	J gene	CDR3 protein	CDR3 DNA
TRBD1	TRBV5-4	14	NA	TRBJ2-1	CASSLSGQGVGQFF	TGTGCCAGCAGCTTATCAGGACAGGGTGTTGGGCAGTTCTTC
NA	TRBV28	16	NA	TRBJ2-7	CASSLDRSLYPGEQYF	TGTGCCAGCAGTTTAGATCGTTCCCTCTACCCGGGCGAGCAGTACTTC
TRBD2	TRBV30	14	few	TRBJ2-1	CAWGRGLGDNEQFF	TGTGCCTGGGGAAGAGGACTAGGGGACAATGAGCAGTTCTTC
NA	TRBV29-1	15	NA	TRBJ2-5	CSVEDPGRAIETQYF	TGCAGCGTTGAAGATCCCGGCAGGGCTATCGAGACCCAGTACTTC
TRBD1	TRBV4-3	16	NA	TRBJ1-2	CASSQVPGQSSYGYTF	TGCGCCAGCAGCCAAGTACCGGGACAGAGTTCCTATGGCTACACCTTC
NA	TRBV19	14	NA	TRBJ2-7	CASRWGLNTYEQYF	TGTGCCAGTAGGTGGGGTCTTAATACCTACGAGCAGTACTTC
NA	TRBV28	13	few	TRBJ1-2	CASSFGAQGGYTF	TGTGCCAGCAGTTTCGGCGCACAGGGCGGCTACACCTTC
NA	TRBV28	16	few	TRBJ2-6	CASSFSATSGANVLTF	TGTGCCAGCAGTTTCTCCGCAACCTCTGGGGCCAACGTCCTGACTTTC
NA	TRBV18	15	NA	TRBJ2-7	CASSLNGDSSYEQYF	TGTGCCAGCTCACTAAATGGAGACAGCTCCTACGAGCAGTACTTC
TRBD1	TRBV11-2	15	few	TRBJ2-4	CASSPGQGSLDIQYF	TGTGCCAGCAGCCCGGGACAGGGGTCTCTGGACATTCAGTACTTC
TRBD2	TRBV4-2	18	few	TRBJ2-1	CASSQGPLRLAEDNEQFF	TGTGCCAGCAGCCAAGGTCCATTAAGACTAGCGGAGGACAATGAGCAGTTCTTC
NA	TRBV4-3	17	NA	TRBJ2-3	CASSQDVGHTSTDTQYF	TGCGCCAGCAGCCAAGACGTCGGGCATACTAGCACAGATACGCAGTATTTT
NA	TRBV9	15	many	TRBJ2-3	CASSVTSGGTDTQYF	TGTGCCAGCAGCGTAACCTCGGGGGGCACAGATACGCAGTATTTT
NA	TRBV11-2	15	few	TRBJ2-3	CASSLGTPGTDTQYF	TGTGCCAGCAGCTTAGGAACTCCCGGCACAGATACGCAGTATTTT
TRBD1	TRBV18	15	few	TRBJ1-2	CASSPEGAPNYGYTF	TGTGCCAGCTCCCCTGAGGGGGCGCCGAACTATGGCTACACCTTC
NA	TRBV5-1	16	NA	TRBJ2-1	CASSLDAVRDYNEQFF	TGCGCCAGCAGCTTGGATGCAGTGAGGGACTACAATGAGCAGTTCTTC
NA	TRBV7-2	13	many	TRBJ2-7	CASSFSRTYEQYF	TGTGCCAGCAGCTTCTCCAGGACCTACGAGCAGTACTTC
NA	TRBV9	13	few	TRBJ2-5	CASSVGVQETQYF	TGTGCCAGCAGCGTAGGGGTCCAAGAGACCCAGTACTTC
TRBD2	TRBV7-9	15	few	TRBJ2-2	CASSRDYGNTGELFF	TGTGCCAGCAGCAGGGACTATGGTAACACCGGGGAGCTGTTTTTT
NA	TRBV6-5	13	NA	TRBJ2-5	CASSEQGAETQYF	TGTGCCAGCAGTGAACAGGGAGCGGAGACCCAGTACTTC
TRBD2	TRBV13	16	few	TRBJ2-3	CASHRRTSGSTDTQYF	TGTGCCAGCCACCGCCGGACTAGCGGGAGCACAGATACGCAGTATTTT
NA	TRBV28	14	NA	TRBJ2-4	CASSSQGAKNIQYF	TGTGCCAGCAGCTCCCAGGGAGCCAAAAACATTCAGTACTTC
TRBD2	TRBV4-1	18	NA	TRBJ2-1	CASSQAGTRSGHHNEQFF	TGCGCCAGCAGCCAAGCGGGGACTAGGTCAGGGCACCACAATGAGCAGTTCTTC
TRBD1	TRBV2	11	few	TRBJ1-6	CASSGQGIPHF	TGTGCCAGTTCGGGACAGGGGATTCCCCACTTT
NA	TRBV6-5	15	NA	TRBJ2-7	CASSALRRGDGEQYF	TGTGCCAGCAGTGCACTCCGCAGGGGGGACGGGGAGCAGTACTTC
NA	TRBV29-1	12	NA	TRBJ2-1	CSVDPWSDEQFF	TGCAGCGTTGACCCCTGGAGTGATGAGCAGTTCTTC
TRBD2	TRBV2	16	few	TRBJ2-3	CASSAFGSGGTDTQYF	TGTGCCAGCAGTGCCTTCGGTAGCGGGGGTACCGATACGCAGTATTTT
TRBD1	TRBV6-5	15	NA	TRBJ2-7	CASSSTGALSYEQYF	TGTGCCAGCAGTTCGACAGGGGCCCTCTCCTACGAGCAGTACTTC